The 10 T cell receptor beta chains listed next were all sequenced from one sample in a study of T cell clonality in common variable immunodeficiency. Using immunoSEQ multiplex PCR, the repertoire was profiled, and TCRdb retains in-frame clones only, with some absent. The sample shows 60,000 to 75,000 clones, none of them appearing just once. Sequencing was done on a sample of peripheral blood mononuclear cells. Source of these receptors: a person aged 18 to 70 in good health.

This clone was observed many times. The read gets to within 3 residues of the CDR3 end, and the germline J gene fills in the rest. The chain couples TRBV5-1 to TRBJ2-7; 9 nucleotides line up with TRBD2. Germline assignment: CDR1 SGHRS and CDR2 YFSETQ. With V trimmed by 3 bases and J by 2 bases, 6 bases remained unmatched. The length of the CDR3 is 15 residues. CDR3 loop: CASSWGTSPTYEQYF. Incomplete CDR3 DNA: TGCGCCAGCAGCTGGGGGACTAGCCCCACCTACGAG.

This clone was counted many times. The CDR3 loop is CASSLGTVNTEAFF. CDR3 DNA, as far as it was read: TGCGCCAGCAGCTTGGGGACAGTCAACACTGAA. This sequence joins TRBV5-1 and TRBJ1-1, with D maybe TRBD1 (6 bases). From the germline J gene comes the end of the CDR3, since the read stops 3 residues before it. Germline CDR1 SGHRS, CDR2 YFSETQ. The CDR3 covers 14 residues. Deletions cut 0 bases from V and 2 bases from J, with 8 bases between.

Many counts were recorded for this clone. The sequence runs out 3 residues before the end of the CDR3; the remainder is reconstructed from the germline J gene. The chain employs TRBV18 and TRBJ1-5; D is unresolved. This CDR3 is built from 13 residues. Germline CDR1 and CDR2: KGHSH and LQKENI. Trimming cost V 2 bases and J 4 bases, with 6 bases left between them. CDR3 bases read: TGTGCCAGCTCACCAGCGGGGAATCAGCCC. Translation gives CASSPAGNQP. The entire CDR3 reads CASSPAGNQPQHF. Filled out from reference TRBV18 and TRBJ1-5, the complete variable domain reads NAGVMQNPRHLVRRRGQEARLRCSPMKGHSHVYWYRQLPEEGLKFMVYLQKENIIDESGMPKERFSAEFPKEGPSILRIQQVVRGDSAAYFCASSPAGNQPQHFGDGTRLSIL.

This clone was seen repeatedly, ten times or more. The CDR3 sequence is CASSLTSGRGNEQFF. The part of the CDR3 DNA that was read is TGTGCCAGCAGCCTAACAAGCGGGAGAGGGAATGAG. This chain connects TRBV7-6 to TRBJ2-1; the match to TRBD2 covers 8 bases. The read is 3 residues too short to cover the CDR3 end, so that end is filled in from the germline J gene. CDR3 length: 15 amino acids. With V trimmed by 5 bases and J by 7 bases, 10 bases remained unmatched. In germline, CDR1 is SGHVS, CDR2 FNYEAQ.

This clone was recorded at least ten times. The observed sequence ends 3 residues before the CDR3 terminus, with the missing tail filled in from the germline J gene. The V call is TRBV5-5, the J call TRBJ1-5; TRBD1 is a possible D gene (5 bases). Trimming took 2 bases from V and 4 from J, leaving 7 bases between them. Germline loops: CDR1 SGHKS, CDR2 YYEKEE (reference sequence). There are 13 residues in the CDR3. CDR3 region: CASSLQVNQPQHF. CDR3 bases read: TGTGCCAGCAGCTTACAGGTAAATCAGCCC.

This clone was observed many times. The CDR3 end lies 3 residues beyond the end of the read and is filled in from the germline J gene. This CDR3 is also generated by other DNA sequences in the sample. The chain recombines TRBV18 with TRBJ2-5; the match to TRBD1 covers 10 bases. CDR1 and CDR2 (germline): KGHSH, LQKENI. This CDR3 comprises 14 residues. The ends lost 2 bases at V and 3 bases at J; junction bases unmatched: 0. CDR3 bases read: TGTGCCAGCTCACCAGGGACAGGGGAAGAGACC. Encoded protein: CASSPGTGEET. The entire CDR3 is CASSPGTGEETQYF. Drawing the rest from reference TRBV18 and TRBJ2-5, the complete variable domain is NAGVMQNPRHLVRRRGQEARLRCSPMKGHSHVYWYRQLPEEGLKFMVYLQKENIIDESGMPKERFSAEFPKEGPSILRIQQVVRGDSAAYFCASSPGTGEETQYFGPGTRLLVL.

This clone has at least ten counts. The missing CDR3 end, 3 residues past where the read stops, is filled in from the germline J gene. V is TRBV5-1 and J is TRBJ2-3; 10 bases are a match to TRBD2. V was pared by 0 bases and J by 2 bases, with 9 bases of the junction left unmatched. Germline values: CDR1 SGHRS, CDR2 YFSETQ. This CDR3 has 18 residues. This CDR3 reads CASSLEGPAGGYTDTQYF. The sequenced CDR3 bases are TGCGCCAGCAGCTTGGAGGGACCAGCGGGAGGGTACACAGATACG.

This clone has a count of ten or more. The missing CDR3 end, 3 residues past where the read stops, is filled in from the germline J gene. The chain has TRBV30 and TRBJ2-5; 10 bases agree with TRBD2. This CDR3 has 14 amino acids. Germline CDR1 and CDR2: GTSNPN and SVGIG (reference sequence). The trim removed 1 base at V and 5 bases at J, leaving 4 bases unmatched. The chain's CDR3 is CAWSGAGGYETQYF. The sequenced CDR3 bases are TGTGCCTGGAGTGGAGCGGGAGGGTACGAGACC.

At least ten counts were recorded for this clone. The read stops 3 residues short of the end of the CDR3; the missing end is completed from the germline J gene. V is TRBV20-1 and J is TRBJ1-1; 8 positions match TRBD1. V lost 6 bases to trimming and J lost 4 bases; unmatched junction nucleotides: 16. The CDR3 has 16 amino acids. The germline V gene has CDR1 DFQATT and CDR2 SNEGSKA (reference sequence). The part of the CDR3 DNA that was read is TGCAGTGCGAGCGGGGCAGGGGGCATGTATAGCACTGAA. Protein product: CSASGAGGMYSTE. The whole CDR3 region reads CSASGAGGMYSTEAFF.

This clone was observed many times. The read falls 3 residues short of the CDR3 end, and the missing part is taken from the germline J gene. V usage is TRBV28 and J usage is TRBJ1-2; 7 nucleotides agree with TRBD1. The germline CDR1 and CDR2 sequences are MDHEN and SYDVKM. V was pared by 3 bases and J by 4 bases, with 5 bases of the junction left unmatched. This CDR3 spans 14 amino acids. CDR3 loop: CASSFTDRVYGYTF. CDR3 bases read: TGTGCCAGCAGTTTTACCGACAGGGTCTATGGC.